These 9 T cell receptor beta chains share one sample of origin, sequenced in a study of T cells expressing NK-cell markers (dated by TCRdb to between 2020 and 2021). Libraries were prepared through 5' RACE. The listed sequencing device is Illumina HiSeq 2000. After the reads were reprocessed by TCRdb, one entry was made per CDR3 protein sequence, with no DNA. For this sample, the table gives almost 450,000 distinct CDR3 sequences. Clones ranked in the top ten supply 7.3% of the sample. Input material: blood T cells: a sorted CD56 or NKG2C T cell subset, CD4+ or CD8+ T cells, or bulk PBMC T cells (not recorded which). The receptors were gathered from a woman aged 18 to 75 in good health.

This chain links TRBV20-1 with TRBJ2-7; the D call of TRBD1 rests on TCRdb alone, since no DNA is present to check it. The CDR3 is made up of 15 amino acids. The germline CDR1 and CDR2 sequences are DFQATT and SNEGSKA (reference sequence). This chain's CDR3 is CSARPTGGYSYEQYF.

This sequence joins TRBV29-1 and TRBJ2-4; TCRdb selects TRBD1, and the lack of DNA leaves this call unchecked. The germline CDR1 and CDR2 sequences are SQVTM and ANQGSEA. This CDR3 is built from 13 residues. CDR3: CSAEQGTKNIQYF.

The rearrangement joins TRBV29-1 to TRBJ1-4; the TCRdb D gene call, TRBD1, has no DNA to confirm it. The V gene's germline CDR1 is SQVTM and CDR2 ANQGSEA. This CDR3 spans 16 amino acids. The CDR3 is CSVESSFPGENEKLFF.

The rearrangement joins TRBV4-2 to TRBJ1-2. This CDR3 is 14 amino acids long. The germline V gene encodes CDR1 LGHNA and CDR2 YNFKEQ. The CDR3 here is CASSQELEGNGYTF.

The chain combines TRBV12-3 or TRBV12-4 with TRBJ2-7; without DNA, the TCRdb call of TRBD2 cannot be checked. The CDR3 sequence is 12 residues long. The CDR3 is CASSGRTIEQYF.

The chain carries TRBV28 and TRBJ2-7; the D call from TCRdb, TRBD2, cannot be confirmed without DNA. The CDR3 is 15 residues long. Germline lookup yields CDR1 MDHEN and CDR2 SYDVKM. The CDR3 reads CASRKTRGRDYEQYF.

This chain joins TRBV2 and TRBJ2-2; TCRdb outputs TRBD1, but without DNA this stays unchecked. Germline V gives CDR1 SNHLY, CDR2 FYNNEI. The CDR3 runs 14 residues. CDR3 residues: CASIPGTGGRELFF. Variable domain in full (rest from reference TRBV2 and TRBJ2-2): EPEVTQTPSHQVTQMGQEVILRCVPISNHLYFYWYRQILGQKVEFLVSFYNNEISEKSEIFDDQFSVERPDGSNFTLKIRSTKLEDSAMYFCASIPGTGGRELFFGEGSRLTVL.

The CDR3 loop is CASSLLGVNTEAFF. The gene calls are TRBV14 and TRBJ1-1; there is no DNA to check the TCRdb D call of TRBD1. The CDR3 contains 14 residues. Germline CDR1 SGHDN, CDR2 FVKESK.

The gene calls are TRBV12-3 or TRBV12-4 and TRBJ2-3; TCRdb picks TRBD2, but there is no DNA to check that call. The CDR3 contains 15 residues. CDR3 region: CASRGDLGGVGTQYF.